This T cell receptor beta chain was obtained from a study of prognosis after radiotherapy for stage I lung cancer (dated by TCRdb to about 2021). Regarding the complete study: Between April 2018 and January 2019, about 20 patients with stage I NSCLC were enrolled in Nanjing, China. Among the enrolled patients, some 15 had newly diagnosed primary stage I lung tumors, while several had oligometastatic NSCLC following surgical resection of the primary tumor. All patients were regarded as medically inoperable, because of comorbidities in about eleven patients and refusal of surgery in several patients. The cohort was made up of some 12 men and 6 or 7 women, with a median age of nearly 75 years and an age range of 53 to 84 years. Squamous cell carcinoma histology was identified in several patients, and adenocarcinoma histology was identified in more than ten patients. Image-guided IMRT or VMAT was used to deliver SBRT in 3 to 5 fractions at a biologically effective dose of at least 100 Gy. SBRT was not combined with any concurrent therapy in any patient. Distant metastases were developed by four of the 19 patients after SBRT, at a median of around seven months, whereas no significant progression was observed in the other 15 patients. Peripheral blood TCR beta repertoires were profiled in stage I NSCLC patients before and after stereotactic body radiotherapy, and the repertoires were related to distant failure. A total of roughly 38 blood samples from 19 patients were sequenced, with one sample obtained before and one obtained after SBRT for each patient.

Here is what the overall study found, with its caveats: Post-SBRT Shannon entropy and its change from baseline were lower in patients who developed distant metastases; baseline Shannon entropy was not associated with metastases. Tumor specificity of expanded TCR clones was not determined. The small cohort and short follow-up limited the study, so independent validation of the findings is needed. None of the reported P values were adjusted for multiple comparisons. TRBV and TRBJ usage frequencies reportedly differed by metastasis status, in two V genes at baseline and in under 10 V and two J genes after SBRT. A decrease in unique TCR clone counts was observed after SBRT (median about 9,400 before versus about 7,200 after; Wilcoxon paired P=0.011).

Two rounds of multiplex PCR were used to amplify the TCR beta CDR3 region from genomic DNA. In the first round of PCR, primers specific to each TRBV and TRBJ gene were used, and the primer sequences are filed in Chinese patent CN105087789A. The second PCR round used universal primers. The Roche High Pure PCR Template Preparation Kit was used to extract genomic DNA from frozen PBMCs. An Illumina HiSeq 3000 was used to sequence the libraries paired-end with 151 bp reads. Per the original workflow: Raw reads lacking the multiplex PCR primer sequences were removed with CutAdapt. PEAR was used to merge high-quality paired reads into contigs. By aligning each contig to reference sequences, MiXCR assigned the TRB V, D and J gene segments to that contig. To remove sequencing errors, CDR3 sequences were clustered according to base quality and sequence similarity. Diversity was measured as Shannon entropy normalized by the natural log of productive TCR sequence number. Clonality was computed as one minus the ratio of Shannon entropy to the natural log of the number of unique clonotypes. The Youden index of ROC curves was used to select progression-free survival cut-offs for repertoire metrics, and analyses were performed in R 3.5.3. The public sequencing data were trimmed at Q25 with fastp and processed into clonotypes with MiXCR by TCRdb, which kept only in-frame beta chains. Every distinct CDR3 protein forms one entry, paired with its most common genes and DNA. TCRdb, rather than the study authors, made the V and J calls. Counted in this sample were more than 11,000 distinct CDR3 sequences; about half of them appeared once. The top ten clones comprise 38% of the sample.

The CDR3 runs 15 residues from the cysteine to the phenylalanine. The only DNA kept is the CDR3, 45 bases in frame from the first base. Sequences DFQATT (CDR1) and SNEGSKA (CDR2) are obtained from the germline V gene (reference sequence). Deletion took 6 bases off V and 3 bases off J, with a span of 19 bases between the germline ends. This clonotype has a count of ten or more. There is no known antigen for this receptor. Base qualities were left out, and no much larger clone turns up one base away. All patients had node-negative disease on CT and PET/CT, and none had a history of other malignancies or had previously received chemotherapy or radiotherapy. At each of two time points, roughly 6 milliliters of peripheral venous blood were collected in EDTA tubes. PBMCs were isolated by Ficoll-Paque Plus density-gradient centrifugation. Samples were stored at -80°C immediately after collection until analysis.

This receptor chain uses TRBV20-1 and TRBJ2-3; a tentative D match to TRBD2 spans 5 bases. Specimen: PBMCs, collected before or after stereotactic body radiation therapy (not recorded which). This sequence originates from a donor over 45 with non-small cell lung cancer. CDR3 sequence: CSAPNALWTTDTQYF. The DNA reads as follows: TGCAGTGCCCCCAACGCACTCTGGACTACAGATACGCAGTATTTT.